This TCR beta chain was identified during a study of OX40 agonist ivuxolimab in advanced cancers. The V and J ends lost 10 bases and 4 bases, in that order; junction bases with no gene match: 8. The CDR3 covers 13 residues. Germline CDR1 and CDR2: LNHNV and YYDKDF (reference sequence). Assay: immunoSEQ multiplex PCR; the TCRdb copy retains only in-frame clones and omits some. Of fewer than 20,000 clones in the sample, 78% were seen once. This sequence originates from an adult with an advanced solid tumor such as melanoma, head and neck, liver or kidney cancer. This rearrangement joins TRBV15 to TRBJ1-2, with 8 bases aligning to TRBD1. The sample here was CD4+ or CD8+ T cells sorted from blood, taken in a trial of the OX40 agonist ivuxolimab. CDR3: CARPGGEVYGYTF. CDR3 nucleotide sequence: TGTGCCAGACCAGGGGGCGAGGTCTATGGCTACACCTTC. The full variable domain, rest sourced from reference TRBV15 and TRBJ1-2, is DAMVIQNPRYQVTQFGKPVTLSCSQTLNHNVMYWYQQKSSQAPKLLFHYYDKDFNNEADTPDNFQSRRPNTSFCFLDIRSPGLGDTAMYLCARPGGEVYGYTFGSGTRLTVV.